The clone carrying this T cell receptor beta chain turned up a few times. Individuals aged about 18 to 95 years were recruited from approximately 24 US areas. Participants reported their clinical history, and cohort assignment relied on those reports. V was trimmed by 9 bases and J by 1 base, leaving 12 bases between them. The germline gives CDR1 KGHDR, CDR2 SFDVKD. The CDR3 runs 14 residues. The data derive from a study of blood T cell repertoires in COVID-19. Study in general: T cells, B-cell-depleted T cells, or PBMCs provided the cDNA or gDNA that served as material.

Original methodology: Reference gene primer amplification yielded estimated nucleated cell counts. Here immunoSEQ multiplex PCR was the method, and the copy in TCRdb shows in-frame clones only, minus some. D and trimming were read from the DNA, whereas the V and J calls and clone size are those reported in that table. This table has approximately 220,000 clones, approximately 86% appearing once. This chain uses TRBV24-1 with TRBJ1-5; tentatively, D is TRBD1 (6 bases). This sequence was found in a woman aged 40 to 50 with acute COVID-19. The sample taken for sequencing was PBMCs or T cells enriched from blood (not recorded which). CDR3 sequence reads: CATGDTASNQPQHF. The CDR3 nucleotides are TGTGCCACCGGGGACACCGCAAGCAATCAGCCCCAGCATTTT.